Here is one T cell receptor beta chain with its context. The data belong to a study of T cells in localized non-small cell lung cancer. Clones were sequenced by immunoSEQ multiplex PCR, and TCRdb holds only the in-frame ones, with some missing. Of 61,000 or so clones listed, 86% are singletons. Sequenced here: peripheral blood, sampled before any cancer treatment. This receptor was taken from a woman between 40 and 69 years old with stage I lung adenocarcinoma.

The CDR3 is CASRLTRDTGRFYEQYF. CDR3 nucleotides: TGCGCCAGCCGCCTTACCCGGGACACCGGCAGATTCTACGAGCAGTACTTC. V usage is TRBV5-1 and J usage is TRBJ2-7, with a tentative D call TRBD1 (6 bases). Trimming pared 7 bases from V and 3 bases from J, leaving 26 bases between. CDR3 length: 17 amino acids. Germline assignment: CDR1 SGHRS and CDR2 YFSETQ.